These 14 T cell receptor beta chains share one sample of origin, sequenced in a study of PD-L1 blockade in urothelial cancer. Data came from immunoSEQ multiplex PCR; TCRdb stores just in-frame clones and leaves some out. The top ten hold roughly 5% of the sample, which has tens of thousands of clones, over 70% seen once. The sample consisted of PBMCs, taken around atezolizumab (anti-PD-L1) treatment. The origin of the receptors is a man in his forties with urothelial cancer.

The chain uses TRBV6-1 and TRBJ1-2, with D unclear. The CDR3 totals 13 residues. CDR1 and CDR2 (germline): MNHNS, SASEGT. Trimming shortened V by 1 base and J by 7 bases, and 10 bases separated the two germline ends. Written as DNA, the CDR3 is TGTGCCAGCAGTGAAGATGGCAGACTTGGCTACACCTTC. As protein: CASSEDGRLGYTF.

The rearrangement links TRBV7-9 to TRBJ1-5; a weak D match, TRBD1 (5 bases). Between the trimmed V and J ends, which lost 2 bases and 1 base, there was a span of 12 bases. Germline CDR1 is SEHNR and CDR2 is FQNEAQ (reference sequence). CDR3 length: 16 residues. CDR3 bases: TGTGCCAGCAGCTTATGGGGCCTGGGGAGCAATCAGCCCCAGCATTTT. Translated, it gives CASSLWGLGSNQPQHF.

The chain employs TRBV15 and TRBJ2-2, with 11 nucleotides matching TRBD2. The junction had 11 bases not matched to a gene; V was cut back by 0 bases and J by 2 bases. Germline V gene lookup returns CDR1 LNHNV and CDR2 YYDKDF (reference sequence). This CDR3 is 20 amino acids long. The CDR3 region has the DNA TGTGCCACCAGCAGAGACTTGGTAGCGGGAGGGCCCCCTAACACCGGGGAGCTGTTTTTT. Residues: CATSRDLVAGGPPNTGELFF. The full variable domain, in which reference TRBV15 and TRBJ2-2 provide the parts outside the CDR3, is DAMVIQNPRYQVTQFGKPVTLSCSQTLNHNVMYWYQQKSSQAPKLLFHYYDKDFNNEADTPDNFQSRRPNTSFCFLDIRSPGLGDTAMYLCATSRDLVAGGPPNTGELFFGEGSRLTVL.

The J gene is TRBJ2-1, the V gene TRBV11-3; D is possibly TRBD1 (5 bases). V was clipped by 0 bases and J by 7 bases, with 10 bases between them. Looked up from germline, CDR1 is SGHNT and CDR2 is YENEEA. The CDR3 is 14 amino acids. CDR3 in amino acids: CASSLEGYRNEQFF. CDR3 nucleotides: TGTGCCAGCAGCTTAGAGGGGTACAGGAATGAGCAGTTCTTC.

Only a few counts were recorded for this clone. CDR3 nucleotides: TGTGCCAGCAGTCCGCTCAGGGGGCTGGTGAGCGAGCAGTACTTC. Its protein is CASSPLRGLVSEQYF. The V and J genes are TRBV27 and TRBJ2-7; 8 bases map to TRBD1. With V trimmed by 5 bases and J by 6 bases, 12 bases remained unmatched. The germline V gene has CDR1 MNHEY and CDR2 SMNVEV (reference sequence). This CDR3 is built from 15 residues.

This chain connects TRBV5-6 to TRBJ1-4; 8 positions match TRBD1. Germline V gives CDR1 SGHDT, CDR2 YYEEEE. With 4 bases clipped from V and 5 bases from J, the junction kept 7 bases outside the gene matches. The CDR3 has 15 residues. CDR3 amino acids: CASSHPGQANEKLFF. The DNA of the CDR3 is TGTGCCAGCAGCCATCCGGGACAGGCGAATGAAAAACTGTTTTTT.

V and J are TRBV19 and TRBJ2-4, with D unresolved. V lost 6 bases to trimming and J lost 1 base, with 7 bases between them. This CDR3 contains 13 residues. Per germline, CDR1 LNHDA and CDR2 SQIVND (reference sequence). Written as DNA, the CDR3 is TGTGCCAGTAGATCAATTGCCAAAAACATTCAGTACTTC. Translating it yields CASRSIAKNIQYF. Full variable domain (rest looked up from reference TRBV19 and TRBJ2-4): DGGITQSPKYLFRKEGQNVTLSCEQNLNHDAMYWYRQDPGQGLRLIYYSQIVNDFQKGDIAEGYSVSREKKESFPLTVTSAQKNPTAFYLCASRSIAKNIQYFGAGTRLSVL.

The CDR3 sequence: CASKKGVADTQYF. Written as DNA, the CDR3 is TGTGCCAGCAAGAAGGGGGTCGCAGATACGCAGTATTTT. The chain is built from TRBV27 and TRBJ2-3, with a tentative D call TRBD1 (6 bases). The germline gives CDR1 MNHEY, CDR2 SMNVEV (reference sequence). This CDR3 region has 13 residues. V lost 7 bases to trimming and J lost 4 bases, with 12 bases between them.

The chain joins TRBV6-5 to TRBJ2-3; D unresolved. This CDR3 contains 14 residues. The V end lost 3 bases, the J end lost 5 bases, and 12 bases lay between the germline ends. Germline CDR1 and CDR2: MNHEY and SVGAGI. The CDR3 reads CASSYRVGGDTQYF. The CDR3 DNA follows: TGTGCCAGCAGTTATCGAGTTGGCGGAGATACGCAGTATTTT.

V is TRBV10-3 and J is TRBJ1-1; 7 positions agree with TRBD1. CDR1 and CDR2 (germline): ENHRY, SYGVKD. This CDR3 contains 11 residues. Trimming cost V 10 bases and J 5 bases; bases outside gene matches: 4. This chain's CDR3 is CATRTGTEAFF. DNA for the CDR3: TGTGCCACCCGGACAGGAACTGAAGCTTTCTTT.

The CDR3 DNA reads as TGTGCCAGCAGTTTCCCCAGCGGGGAGCTGTTTTTT. This sequence encodes CASSFPSGELFF. The chain joins TRBV6-5 to TRBJ2-2; no clear D. CDR1 and CDR2 from the germline V gene are MNHEY and SVGAGI. The CDR3 contains 12 residues. V gave up 4 bases and J gave up 7 bases, with 7 bases separating them.

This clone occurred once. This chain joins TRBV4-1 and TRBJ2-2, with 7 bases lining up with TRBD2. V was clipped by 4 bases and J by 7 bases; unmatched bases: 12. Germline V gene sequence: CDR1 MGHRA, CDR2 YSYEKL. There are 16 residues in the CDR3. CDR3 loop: CASSREGRASIGELFF. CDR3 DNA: TGCGCCAGCAGCCGGGAAGGGAGGGCCTCGATCGGGGAGCTGTTTTTT.

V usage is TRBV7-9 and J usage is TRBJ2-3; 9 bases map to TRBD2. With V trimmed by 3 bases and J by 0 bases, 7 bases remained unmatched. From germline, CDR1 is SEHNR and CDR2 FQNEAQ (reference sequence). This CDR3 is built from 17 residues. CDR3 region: CASSFGTSFASTDTQYF. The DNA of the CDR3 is TGTGCCAGCAGCTTCGGGACTAGCTTCGCTAGCACAGATACGCAGTATTTT.

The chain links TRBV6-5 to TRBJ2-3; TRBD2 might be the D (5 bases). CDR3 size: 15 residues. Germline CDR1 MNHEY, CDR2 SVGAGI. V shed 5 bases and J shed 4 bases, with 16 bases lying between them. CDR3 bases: TGTGCCAGCAGTACTCCGGGGAAGAAGGCAGATACGCAGTATTTT. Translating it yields CASSTPGKKADTQYF.